The clone carrying this T cell receptor (beta chain) has ten or more counts. The target antigen is unknown. Unique molecular identifiers were attached to individual cDNA molecules during library preparation. TCRdb fed the RACE reads into MiXCR, producing one record per CDR3 protein. The table lists about 77,000 distinct CDR3 sequences, around 9.4% of them singletons. Germline V lookup: CDR1 SGHVS, CDR2 FNYEAQ. V gave up 2 bases and J gave up 4 bases, with 18 bases separating them. The CDR3 is 16 amino acids. This sample is part of a study of human T cells and chemical hapten exposure. Overall study context: Mainly, slight library volume differences in the pool made TCR yields vary. Study-level findings and limits: Sensitizing to DPC left TCRs with a frequency above 1 in 1000 unaltered.

Described time point: healthy volunteer bleed at 6 weeks. RNA extraction used unfractionated whole blood as the source of total RNA. J is TRBJ2-7 and V is TRBV7-6; D is tentatively TRBD1 or TRBD2 (5 bases each). Material: whole blood. This receptor was obtained from a female donor in good health. Some clones in this sample may be carry-over from other donors' samples. The chain's CDR3 is CASSLFRSEEGYEQYF. DNA of the CDR3: TGTGCCAGCAGCTTATTCAGGTCCGAAGAGGGGTACGAGCAGTACTTC.